Given below is one TCR beta chain in context. Its antigen is still unknown. The sample originates from a study of blood T cells in healthy people across ages. At the level of the study: About one barcoded TCR beta cDNA was captured per two T cells. Study-wide findings and caveats: Any conclusive comparison of naive versus antigen-experienced cells was prevented by using unsorted PBMCs.

Trimming cost V 3 bases and J 4 bases, with 24 bases left between them. Germline CDR1 is MNHEY and CDR2 is SMNVEV (reference sequence). The CDR3 is 18 residues long. Then a second PCR, running about 7 to 11 cycles, was carried out with a sample-barcoded 5' primer and a J-beta primer mix. TCRdb passed the 5' RACE reads through MiXCR, listing each CDR3 protein once. The repertoire holds 1.5 million to 2 million distinct CDR3 sequences, with around half as singletons. Every donor provided roughly 10 milliliters of peripheral blood. This TCR came from a woman in her thirties or forties in good health. The sample consisted of blood. The chain uses TRBV27 and TRBJ2-5; a weak D match, TRBD1 (6 bases). In DNA form, the CDR3 reads TGTGCCAGCAGTTTCCCTTGGGACCGGGACAAATGCGGAGAGACCCAGTACTTC. This codes for CASSFPWDRDKCGETQYF.